A single TCR beta chain is shown here with its context. The antigen remains undetermined. Documented treatment: oral pan-JAK inhibitor, 5-10 mg twice daily. As part of sample collection, lesional scalp punch biopsies and peripheral blood were taken from alopecia areata patients. This CDR3 comprises 13 residues. V gave up 7 bases and J gave up 8 bases, with 17 bases separating them. CDR1 SQVTM and CDR2 ANQGSEA come from the germline V gene. These data come from a study of CD8+ T cells in alopecia areata. General study results and limits: Clonality in lesional scalp, especially alopecia totalis/universalis, exceeded that of normal scalp.

RNA, once extracted, was reverse transcribed into cDNA for use as the sequencing template. Produced via immunoSEQ multiplex PCR; TCRdb's table is partial and in-frame only. The sample has about 99,000 clones; approximately 84% are singletons. The clonotype originates from a human donor with alopecia areata. Sequencing used CD8+ T cells sorted from blood, obtained at approximately week 30, from a patient treated with tofacitinib. The chain links TRBV29-1 to TRBJ2-2; D tentatively fits TRBD1 or TRBD2 (5 bases each). The CDR3 bases are TGCAGCGCCCTCGGGGCGTACGAAGGGGAGCTGTTTTTT. It codes for CSALGAYEGELFF.